These 26 T cell receptor beta chains share one sample of origin, sequenced in a study of T cells in Graves' hyperthyroidism and ophthalmopathy. Amplified TCR beta CDR3 regions came from RNA transcripts. Primed by the HTBI set, a first-round RT-PCR was run on the TCR CDR3. TCRdb passed the multiplex PCR reads through MiXCR, listing each CDR3 protein once. The sample includes 700,000 or so distinct CDR3 sequences, about 15% of them seen just once. Sequencing was performed on blood. These receptors were obtained from a man younger than 30 with Graves' hyperthyroidism.

This clonotype has a count of ten or more. The chain uses TRBV24-1 and TRBJ2-1, with 7 positions matching TRBD2. The germline gives CDR1 KGHDR, CDR2 SFDVKD. There are 19 residues in the CDR3. V dropped 2 bases and J dropped 0; count of bases not matched to a gene: 12. The CDR3 nucleotides read TGTGCCACCAGTGATTCGGGAGTGGAGCGGGGCAGCTCCTACAATGAGCAGTTCTTC. Residues: CATSDSGVERGSSYNEQFF.

The chain recombines TRBV6-5 with TRBJ2-3, with D uncertain. The length of the CDR3 is 13 residues. Trimming removed 6 bases at V and 2 bases at J, with 9 bases between. Germline CDR1 and CDR2: MNHEY and SVGAGI. The CDR3 DNA reads TGTGCCAGCAGCTACCCTAACACAGATACGCAGTATTTT. Its protein product is CASSYPNTDTQYF.

This clonotype was counted once. The rearrangement links TRBV7-9 to TRBJ2-6; no clear D gene. Trimming shortened V by 6 bases and J by 3 bases, and 12 bases separated the two germline ends. The germline V gene has CDR1 SEHNR and CDR2 FQNEAQ (reference sequence). This CDR3 has 15 residues. CDR3 DNA sequence: TGTGCCAGCAGTCCCCCCGGAATTGGGGCCAACGTCCTGACTTTC. The encoded protein is CASSPPGIGANVLTF.

This clonotype has a count of ten or more. The chain uses TRBV28 and TRBJ1-5; D remains ambiguous. V lost 3 bases and J 2 bases, leaving 11 bases between the germline ends. In germline, CDR1 is MDHEN, CDR2 SYDVKM. The CDR3 covers 15 residues. The CDR3 reads CASSFGGIGNQPQHF. In DNA, the CDR3 is TGTGCCAGCAGTTTTGGTGGAATCGGCAATCAGCCCCAGCATTTT.

The J gene is TRBJ1-2, the V gene TRBV5-4, with D perhaps TRBD1 (5 bases). The CDR3 runs 14 residues. V lost 7 bases and J lost 4, with 17 bases in between. Looked up from germline, CDR1 is SGHNT and CDR2 is YYREEE (reference sequence). The CDR3 DNA sequence: TGTGCCAGCGGCCCTGCCGGGACCTCCTATGGCTACACCTTC. It is translated as CASGPAGTSYGYTF.

This clonotype was seen a handful of times. The V gene is TRBV9, the J gene TRBJ2-2, with D possibly being TRBD1 or TRBD2 (5 bases each). Trimming took 3 bases from V and 9 from J, leaving 24 bases between them. The germline V gene encodes CDR1 SGDLS and CDR2 YYNGEE. This CDR3 has 17 residues. The CDR3 is CASSGNSARKRGRELFF. CDR3 coding DNA: TGTGCCAGCAGCGGGAATTCGGCCCGCAAGAGGGGCAGGGAGCTGTTTTTT.

This chain links TRBV19 with TRBJ2-2; D not certain. V dropped 6 bases and J dropped 4 bases, with 12 bases sitting between them. The CDR3 is 14 residues long. The V gene's germline CDR1 is LNHDA and CDR2 SQIVND (reference sequence). For the CDR3, the DNA is TGTGCCAGTAGACAAGCTCTTACCACCGGGGAGCTGTTTTTT. Protein sequence: CASRQALTTGELFF.

This clonotype was observed a few times. V and J are TRBV29-1 and TRBJ2-3; D might be TRBD1 (6 bases). The CDR3 is made up of 11 amino acids. The germline CDR1 and CDR2 sequences are SQVTM and ANQGSEA. Between the trimmed V and J ends, which lost 7 bases and 3 bases, there was a span of 8 bases. The CDR3 DNA sequence: TGCAGCGGGGGGCCGACAGATACGCAGTATTTT. Translated, it gives CSGGPTDTQYF.

This clonotype appeared a few times. The chain links TRBV2 to TRBJ2-2; 7 nucleotides line up with TRBD2. The germline CDR1 and CDR2 sequences are SNHLY and FYNNEI. Trimming removed 2 bases from V and 9 bases from J; junction bases left unmatched: 12. This CDR3 spans 16 amino acids. Here the CDR3 reads CASSEYGGSRGRELFF. In DNA, the CDR3 is TGTGCCAGCAGTGAATATGGCGGGAGTCGTGGCAGGGAGCTGTTTTTT. Full variable domain (remainder filled in from reference TRBV2 and TRBJ2-2): EPEVTQTPSHQVTQMGQEVILRCVPISNHLYFYWYRQILGQKVEFLVSFYNNEISEKSEIFDDQFSVERPDGSNFTLKIRSTKLEDSAMYFCASSEYGGSRGRELFFGEGSRLTVL.

This clonotype appeared many times. The J gene is TRBJ2-1, the V gene TRBV7-3; D unclear. V lost 5 bases, J lost 5 bases, and 10 bases lay in between. Germline-derived CDR1 and CDR2 are SGHTA and FQGTGA. CDR3 length: 13 residues. The CDR3 spells CASSPVGNNEQFF. CDR3 in DNA: TGTGCCAGCAGCCCCGTGGGCAACAATGAGCAGTTCTTC.

There are many counts of this clonotype. The V call is TRBV20-1, the J call TRBJ2-7, with TRBD1 identical over 8 bases. CDR1 and CDR2 (germline): DFQATT, SNEGSKA (reference sequence). The CDR3 spans 14 residues. V lost 6 bases, J lost 2 bases, and 9 bases stayed unmatched. The CDR3 DNA is TGCAGTGCCAACCGGGACAGGAGCACCTACGAGCAGTACTTC. As protein: CSANRDRSTYEQYF.

This clonotype was detected many times. The genes are TRBV28 and TRBJ2-4, with D tentatively TRBD2 (5 bases). V lost 7 bases, J lost 1 base, and 11 bases lay in between. CDR1 and CDR2 from the germline V gene are MDHEN and SYDVKM. The CDR3 has 14 amino acids. CDR3 sequence: CASNRSGAKNIQYF. DNA of the CDR3: TGTGCCAGCAATCGATCGGGGGCCAAAAACATTCAGTACTTC.

V and J are TRBV11-2 and TRBJ1-5, with 9 bases matching TRBD1. J was trimmed by 0 bases and V by 2 bases; bases with no gene match: 11. The CDR3 is 19 amino acids. Germline CDR1 is SGHAT and CDR2 is FQNNGV. CDR3 sequence: CASSLPWDRAVCSNQPQHF. CDR3 DNA: TGTGCCAGCAGCTTACCCTGGGACAGGGCCGTCTGTAGCAATCAGCCCCAGCATTTT.

This clonotype was counted many times. The chain has TRBV2 and TRBJ1-5, with 7 bases fitting TRBD1. The CDR3 sequence is 14 residues long. The J segment lost 7 bases and the V segment lost 6 bases, leaving 9 bases of the junction unmatched. In germline, CDR1 is SNHLY, CDR2 FYNNEI. The CDR3 nucleotides are TGTGCCAGCAGGGATACAGGGGTTGGGCAGCCCCAGCATTTT. Protein: CASRDTGVGQPQHF.

This clonotype has at least ten counts. This chain uses TRBV2 with TRBJ2-2; 8 nucleotides line up with TRBD1. The junction had 7 bases not matched to a gene; V was cut back by 5 bases and J by 5 bases. Germline lookup yields CDR1 SNHLY and CDR2 FYNNEI. This CDR3 spans 15 amino acids. CDR3 bases: TGTGCCAGCAGTAGAGACAGGGGTGGGACCGGGGAGCTGTTTTTT. It yields the protein CASSRDRGGTGELFF.

The chain recombines TRBV20-1 with TRBJ2-3; a weak D match, TRBD2 (5 bases). The germline CDR1 and CDR2 sequences are DFQATT and SNEGSKA (reference sequence). The ends were cut back, 5 bases at V and 3 bases at J, with 18 bases in the middle. The CDR3 extends over 15 amino acids. CDR3 in DNA: TGCAGTGCTCCGCTTTTCGGCGAGGGAACAGATACGCAGTATTTT. Encoded protein: CSAPLFGEGTDTQYF.

To note about this clonotype: This clone may be a read error of a much larger clone one base away. This rearrangement joins TRBV20-1 to TRBJ2-7; TRBD1 agrees at 8 bases. The CDR3 is 14 amino acids. CDR1 and CDR2 (germline): DFQATT, SNEGSKA (reference sequence). The V gene end was trimmed by 5 bases and the J gene end by 4 bases; junction bases not matched to a gene: 10. CDR3 amino acids: CSADWTGTRYEQYF. In DNA, the CDR3 is TGCAGTGCTGACTGGACAGGGACGCGATACGAGCAGTACTTC.

This clonotype was detected a few times. The chain joins TRBV13 to TRBJ2-7; D unclear. The CDR3 contains 11 residues. With 5 bases removed from V and 9 bases from J, the gap between germline ends came to 11 bases. Looked up from germline, CDR1 is PRHDT and CDR2 is FYEKMQ (reference sequence). CDR3 coding DNA: TGTGCCAGCAGCGCCAGCGCCAGGCAGTACTTC. Its protein product is CASSASARQYF.

There are a few counts of this clonotype. The chain has TRBV5-1 and TRBJ2-3; 7 bases map to TRBD1. Trimming removed 2 bases from V and 5 bases from J; junction bases left unmatched: 14. CDR1 and CDR2 from the germline V gene are SGHRS and YFSETQ. The CDR3 runs 17 residues. The CDR3 is CASSFSSGGTYQDTQYF. The CDR3 DNA reads TGCGCCAGCAGCTTTTCGTCAGGGGGAACATATCAAGATACGCAGTATTTT.

This clonotype was seen only a few times. The chain carries TRBV7-8 and TRBJ1-2; a weak D match, TRBD1 (6 bases). From germline, CDR1 is SGHVS and CDR2 FQNEAQ. V gave up 5 bases and J gave up 3 bases, with 19 bases separating them. The CDR3 runs to 16 residues. The chain's CDR3 is CASSPRTEPTYYGYTF. The CDR3 region has the DNA TGTGCCAGCAGCCCCCGGACAGAACCCACGTACTATGGCTACACCTTC. The complete variable domain, with remaining parts taken from reference TRBV7-8 and TRBJ1-2, reads GAGVSQSPRYKVAKRGQDVALRCDPISGHVSLFWYQQALGQGPEFLTYFQNEAQLDKSGLPSDRFFAERPEGSVSTLKIQRTQQEDSAVYLCASSPRTEPTYYGYTFGSGTRLTVV.

This rearrangement joins TRBV30 to TRBJ2-1; D may correspond to TRBD1 or TRBD2 (5 bases each). CDR3 size: 14 residues. The V end was cut by 1 base, the J end by 8 bases, with 15 bases between. CDR1 is GTSNPN, CDR2 SVGIG, per germline (reference sequence). CDR3 sequence (DNA): TGTGCCTGGAGTGGAGGGGCCCTCTTTGATGAGCAGTTCTTC. Its translation: CAWSGGALFDEQFF.

At least ten counts were recorded for this clonotype. The CDR3 DNA reads as TGTGCCAGCAGCCAGACTAGCGGTCAAGAGACCCAGTACTTC. Protein product: CASSQTSGQETQYF. The rearrangement joins TRBV12-3 or TRBV12-4 to TRBJ2-5; 9 nucleotides agree with TRBD2. The CDR3 length is 14 residues. The ends lost 6 bases at V and 2 bases at J; junction bases unmatched: 4.

This clonotype occurred once. This clone may be a read error of a much larger clone one base away. The chain recombines TRBV20-1 with TRBJ1-1; D is ambiguous. Germline lookup yields CDR1 DFQATT and CDR2 SNEGSKA (reference sequence). Trimming cost V 5 bases and J 0 bases, with 13 bases left between them. The length of the CDR3 is 14 residues. The CDR3 sequence is CSASRPPVNTEAFF. The CDR3 bases are TGCAGTGCTTCCAGGCCGCCGGTGAACACTGAAGCTTTCTTT.

This clonotype appeared a few times. The chain uses TRBV24-1 and TRBJ2-1, with TRBD2 matching 10 bases. The germline gives CDR1 KGHDR, CDR2 SFDVKD. CDR3 size: 15 residues. The V and J ends lost 3 bases and 8 bases, in that order; junction bases with no gene match: 6. CDR3 in amino acids: CATSDPGLAPDEQFF. The CDR3 DNA follows: TGTGCCACCAGTGATCCGGGACTAGCGCCGGATGAGCAGTTCTTC.

V usage is TRBV27 and J usage is TRBJ2-3; 7 nucleotides match TRBD2. CDR3 size: 15 residues. The junction had 5 bases not matched to a gene; V was cut back by 5 bases and J by 0 bases. Germline CDR1 is MNHEY and CDR2 is SMNVEV (reference sequence). The chain's CDR3 is CASSKLAPSTDTQYF. For the CDR3, the DNA is TGTGCCAGCAGTAAACTAGCGCCTAGCACAGATACGCAGTATTTT.

This clonotype was seen only a few times. The chain recombines TRBV6-2 or TRBV6-3 with TRBJ1-5; D gene uncertain. Trimming cost V 2 bases and J 6 bases, with 11 bases left between them. From germline, CDR1 is MNHEY and CDR2 SVGEGT. The CDR3 covers 14 residues. The CDR3 region has the DNA TGTGCCAGCAGTTACAGGGTCGAGGGTCAGCCCCAGCATTTT. Translated: CASSYRVEGQPQHF.